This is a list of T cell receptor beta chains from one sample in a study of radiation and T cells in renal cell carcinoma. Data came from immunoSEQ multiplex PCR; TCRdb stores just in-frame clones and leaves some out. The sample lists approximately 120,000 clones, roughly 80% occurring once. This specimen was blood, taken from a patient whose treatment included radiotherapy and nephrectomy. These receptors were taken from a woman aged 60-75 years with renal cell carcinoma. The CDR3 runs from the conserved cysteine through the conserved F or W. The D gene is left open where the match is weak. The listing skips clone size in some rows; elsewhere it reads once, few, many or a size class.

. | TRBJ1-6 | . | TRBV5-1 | TGCGCCAGCAGCTTGGCCCCTCCTTCCTCACCCCTCCACTTT | CASSLAPPSSPLHF
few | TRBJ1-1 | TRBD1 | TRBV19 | TGTGCCAGTACTCGACAGGGTTGGGACACTGAAGCTTTCTTT | CASTRQGWDTEAFF
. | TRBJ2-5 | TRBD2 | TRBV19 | TGTGCCAGTACCCTCAGGCTAGCGGGAGTAGGAGAGACCCAGTACTTC | CASTLRLAGVGETQYF
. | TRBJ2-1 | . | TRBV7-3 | TGTGCCAGCAGCCCGGGGGCAGCTAATGAGCAGTTCTTC | CASSPGAANEQFF
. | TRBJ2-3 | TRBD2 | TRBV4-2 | TGTGCCAGCAGCCAAAGGACTAGCGGGGTGTCTAGCACAGATACGCAGTATTTT | CASSQRTSGVSSTDTQYF
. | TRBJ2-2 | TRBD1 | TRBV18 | TGTGCCAGCTCACCGGCGACAGGGGGCGGCGCCGGGGAGCTGTTTTTT | CASSPATGGGAGELFF
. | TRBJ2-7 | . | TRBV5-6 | TGTGCCAGCAGCTTGGGGCGGGGCCAATCCTACGAGCAGTACTTC | CASSLGRGQSYEQYF
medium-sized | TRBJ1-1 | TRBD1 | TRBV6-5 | TGTGCCAGCAGTTACGGGACAGGGGTCGCTGAAGCTTTCTTT | CASSYGTGVAEAFF
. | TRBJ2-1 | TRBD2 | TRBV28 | TGTGCCACCCAAACACTAGCGGCGCAAGGAAGGAATGAGCAGTTCTTC | CATQTLAAQGRNEQFF
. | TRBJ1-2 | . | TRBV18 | TGTGCCAGCTCACCAACGGAACAGGGTCATGGCTACACCTTC | CASSPTEQGHGYTF
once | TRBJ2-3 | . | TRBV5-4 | TGTGCCAGCAGCCTTAGCACAGATACGCAGTATTTT | CASSLSTDTQYF
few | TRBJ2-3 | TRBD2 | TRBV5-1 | TGCGCCAGCAGCTGGGAGACTAGCGGAACGCAGTATTTT | CASSWETSGTQYF
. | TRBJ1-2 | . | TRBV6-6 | TGTGCCAGCAACCGGGACGTCGCTAACTATGGCTACACCTTC | CASNRDVANYGYTF
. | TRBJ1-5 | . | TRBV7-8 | TGTGCCACACAGGAGGGGATAATAGAAGATCAGCCCCAGCATTTT | CATQEGIIEDQPQHF
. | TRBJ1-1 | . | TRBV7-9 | TGTGCCAGCAGCCCAGCGCAGGGGACGAACACTGAAGCTTTCTTT | CASSPAQGTNTEAFF
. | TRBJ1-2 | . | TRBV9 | TGTGCCAGCAGCCCCAATCAGGGGACGCCCGAGATCGGTGGCTACACCTTC | CASSPNQGTPEIGGYTF
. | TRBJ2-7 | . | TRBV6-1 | TGTGCCAGCAGTGAAATACCCCCTCGCGAGCAGTACTTC | CASSEIPPREQYF
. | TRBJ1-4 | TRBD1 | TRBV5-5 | TGTGCCAGCAGCCTCCAGGGGGCCTCTAATGAAAAACTGTTTTTT | CASSLQGASNEKLFF
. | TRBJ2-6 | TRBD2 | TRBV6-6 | TGTGCCAGCAGCCCCGGGGGGTCCTCTGGGGCCAACGTCCTGACTTTC | CASSPGGSSGANVLTF
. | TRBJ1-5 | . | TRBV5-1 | TGCGCCAGCAGCTACGGTAGCAATCAGCCCCAGCATTTT | CASSYGSNQPQHF
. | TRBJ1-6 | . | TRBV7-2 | TGTGCCAGCAGTACTAATTACAGGGCGGGCAATTCACCCCTCCACTTT | CASSTNYRAGNSPLHF
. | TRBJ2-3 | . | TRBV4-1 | TGCGCCAGCAGCCAAGGACCGGGCCCTAGCACAGATACGCAGTATTTT | CASSQGPGPSTDTQYF
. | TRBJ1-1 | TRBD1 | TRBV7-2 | TGTGCCAGCAGCTTAGAGACAGGGATGACTGAAGCTTTCTTT | CASSLETGMTEAFF
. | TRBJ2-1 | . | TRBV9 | TGTGCCAGCAGCGTAGGAACTAAGTATGAGCAGTTCTTC | CASSVGTKYEQFF
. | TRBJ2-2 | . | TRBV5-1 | TGCGCCAGCAGCCCCCAAATCATGACCGGGGAGCTGTTTTTT | CASSPQIMTGELFF
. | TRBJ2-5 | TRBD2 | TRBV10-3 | TGTGCCATCAGTCCTGGGACTAGCGGGGCAGAGACCCAGTACTTC | CAISPGTSGAETQYF
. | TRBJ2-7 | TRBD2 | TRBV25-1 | TGTGCCAGCAGTTCAACGGGCGGGAGCTACGAGCAGTACTTC | CASSSTGGSYEQYF
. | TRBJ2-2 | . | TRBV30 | TGTGCCTGGAGTAGCGGAGGGGAAGCCGGGGAGCTGTTTTTT | CAWSSGGEAGELFF
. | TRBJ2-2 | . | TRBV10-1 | TGCGCCAGCAGTGAGAACAGGGTGGCCGGGGAGCTGTTTTTT | CASSENRVAGELFF
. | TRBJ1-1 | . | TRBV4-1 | TGCGCCAGCAGCCAAGGTCGGGGAGTTGGGAACACTGAAGCTTTCTTT | CASSQGRGVGNTEAFF
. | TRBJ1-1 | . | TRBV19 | TGTGCCAGTAGACTTGGGGGGAACACTGAAGCTTTCTTT | CASRLGGNTEAFF
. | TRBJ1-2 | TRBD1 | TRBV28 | TGTGCCAGCAGTTTATTACAGGGGGGTTTTTCTTATGGCTACACCTTC | CASSLLQGGFSYGYTF
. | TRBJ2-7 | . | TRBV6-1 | TGTGCCAGCAGCGACCCGGGTACCTACGAGCAGTACTTC | CASSDPGTYEQYF
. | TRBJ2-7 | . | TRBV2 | TGTGCCAGCACACCCTGGTCTAGCGAACACGAGCAGTACTTC | CASTPWSSEHEQYF
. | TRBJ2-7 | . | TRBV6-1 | TGTGCCAGCAGTGAACTCCACTTCTACGAGCAGTACTTC | CASSELHFYEQYF
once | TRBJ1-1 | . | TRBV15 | TGTGCCACCAGCAGAGATCAGGCAGGGTGGTCTGAAGCTTTCTTT | CATSRDQAGWSEAFF
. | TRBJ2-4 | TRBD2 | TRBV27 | TGTGCCAGCAGTTCCTTCGGGGGGTTAGCCAAAAACATTCAGTACTTC | CASSSFGGLAKNIQYF
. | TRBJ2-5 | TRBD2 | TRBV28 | TGTGCCAGCGGAACCGGGACTAGCGGGGGAGAGACCCAGTACTTC | CASGTGTSGGETQYF
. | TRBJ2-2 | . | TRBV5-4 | TGTGCCAGCAGCGGGGGTCAGGGAAGGAACACCGGGGAGCTGTTTTTT | CASSGGQGRNTGELFF
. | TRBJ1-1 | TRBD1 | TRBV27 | TGTGCCAGCAGTTTGGGGACAGGTACCACTGAAGCTTTCTTT | CASSLGTGTTEAFF
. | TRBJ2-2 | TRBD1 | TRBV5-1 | TGCGCCAGCAGCTCCCTATCCGGGGACAGGGTCTCCGGGGAGCTGTTTTTT | CASSSLSGDRVSGELFF
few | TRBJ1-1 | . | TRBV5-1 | TGCGCCAGCAGCAGCGGTGAAGGGAACACTGAAGCTTTCTTT | CASSSGEGNTEAFF
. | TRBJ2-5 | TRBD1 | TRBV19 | TGTGCCAGTAGTCTACAGACAGGGGGACAAGAGACCCAGTACTTC | CASSLQTGGQETQYF
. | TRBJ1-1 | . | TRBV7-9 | TGTGCCAGCACCCTGCTAATGGAGAACACTGAAGCTTTCTTT | CASTLLMENTEAFF
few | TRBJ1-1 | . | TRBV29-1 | TGCAGCGCCGCCACCGGGACATCAAACACTGAAGCTTTCTTT | CSAATGTSNTEAFF
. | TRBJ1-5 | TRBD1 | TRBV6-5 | TGTGCCAGCAAGCGGAGGACAGGGGGCGATCAGCCCCAGCATTTT | CASKRRTGGDQPQHF
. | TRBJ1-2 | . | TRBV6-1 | TGTGCCAGCAGTGAACGGAACTATGGCTACACCTTC | CASSERNYGYTF
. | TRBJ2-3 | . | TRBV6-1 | TGTGCCAGCAGTGACGTCAGGGGAGATACGCAGTATTTT | CASSDVRGDTQYF
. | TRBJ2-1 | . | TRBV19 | TGTGCCAGTAGTATTAGCTACGTCACGGGGAATGAGCAGTTCTTC | CASSISYVTGNEQFF
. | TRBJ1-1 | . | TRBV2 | TGTGCCAGCAGTGAAGACAGCGGAGCTTTCTTT | CASSEDSGAFF
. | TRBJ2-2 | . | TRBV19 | TGTGCCAGTAGTATAAGGACCGGAAGAGGGGACACCGGGGAGCTGTTTTTT | CASSIRTGRGDTGELFF
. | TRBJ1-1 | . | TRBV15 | TGTGCCACCAGCAGCGAGGGAAACACTGAAGCTTTCTTT | CATSSEGNTEAFF
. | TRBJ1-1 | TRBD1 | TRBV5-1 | TGCGCCAGCAGCGCGGACAGGGAGAACACTGAAGCTTTCTTT | CASSADRENTEAFF
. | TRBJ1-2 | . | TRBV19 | TGTGCCAGTAGTCTCAGGACGGTGCGAACTAACTATGGCTACACCTTC | CASSLRTVRTNYGYTF
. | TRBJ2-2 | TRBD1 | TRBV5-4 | TGTGCCAGCAGCCCGGGACAGTCGAACACCGGGGAGCTGTTTTTT | CASSPGQSNTGELFF